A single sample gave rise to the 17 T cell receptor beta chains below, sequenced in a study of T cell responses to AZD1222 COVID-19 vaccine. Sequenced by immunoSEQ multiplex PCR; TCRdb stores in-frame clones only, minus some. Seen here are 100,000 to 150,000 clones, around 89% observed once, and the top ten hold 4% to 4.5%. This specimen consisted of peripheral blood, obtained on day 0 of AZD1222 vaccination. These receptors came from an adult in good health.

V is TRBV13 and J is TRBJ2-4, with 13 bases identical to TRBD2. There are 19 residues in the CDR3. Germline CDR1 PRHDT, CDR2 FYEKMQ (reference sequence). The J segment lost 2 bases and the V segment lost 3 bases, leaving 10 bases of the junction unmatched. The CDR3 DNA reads TGTGCCAGCAGCTTGGAGGGTTTGGGACTAGCGGGAACCAAAAACATTCAGTACTTC. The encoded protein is CASSLEGLGLAGTKNIQYF.

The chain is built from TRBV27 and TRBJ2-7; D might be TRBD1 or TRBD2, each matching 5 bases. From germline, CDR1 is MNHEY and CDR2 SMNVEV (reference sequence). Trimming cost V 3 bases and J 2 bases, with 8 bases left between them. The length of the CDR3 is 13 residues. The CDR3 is CASSFGGTYEQYF. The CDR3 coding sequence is TGTGCCAGCAGTTTTGGGGGAACCTACGAGCAGTACTTC.

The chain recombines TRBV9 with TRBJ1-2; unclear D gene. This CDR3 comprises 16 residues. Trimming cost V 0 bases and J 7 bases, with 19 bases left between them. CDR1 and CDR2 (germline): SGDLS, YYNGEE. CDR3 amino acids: CASSVGPEERGGGYTF. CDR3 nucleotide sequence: TGTGCCAGCAGCGTAGGACCAGAGGAGAGAGGTGGTGGCTACACCTTC. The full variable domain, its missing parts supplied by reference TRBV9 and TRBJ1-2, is DSGVTQTPKHLITATGQRVTLRCSPRSGDLSVYWYQQSLDQGLQFLIQYYNGEERAKGNILERFSAQQFPDLHSELNLSSLELGDSALYFCASSVGPEERGGGYTFGSGTRLTVV.

DNA of the CDR3: TGTGCCAGCTCACCTCCGGGACAGGGGGCTTCTAATTCACCCCTCCACTTT. This sequence encodes CASSPPGQGASNSPLHF. The chain has TRBV18 and TRBJ1-6; the match to TRBD1 covers 12 bases. V shed 3 bases, J shed 6 bases, and the junction held 6 bases outside the gene matches. This CDR3 is built from 17 residues. Germline CDR1 reads KGHSH; CDR2 reads LQKENI.

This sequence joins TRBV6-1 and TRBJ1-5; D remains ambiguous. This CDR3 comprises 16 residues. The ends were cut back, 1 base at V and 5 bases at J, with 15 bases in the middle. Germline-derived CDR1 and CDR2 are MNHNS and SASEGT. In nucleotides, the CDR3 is TGTGCCAGCAGTGAAGGGTCAGTCGCTGGGGATCAGCCCCAGCATTTT. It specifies CASSEGSVAGDQPQHF.

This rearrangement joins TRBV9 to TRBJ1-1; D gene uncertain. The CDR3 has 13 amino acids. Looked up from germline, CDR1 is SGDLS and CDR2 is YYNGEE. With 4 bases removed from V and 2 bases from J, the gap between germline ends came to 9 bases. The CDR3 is CASSRIRNTEAFF. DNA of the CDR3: TGTGCCAGCAGCCGCATCCGCAACACTGAAGCTTTCTTT.

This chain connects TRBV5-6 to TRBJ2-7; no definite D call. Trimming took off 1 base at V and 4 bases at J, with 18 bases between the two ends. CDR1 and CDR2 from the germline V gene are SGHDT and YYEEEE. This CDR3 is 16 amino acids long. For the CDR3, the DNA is TGTGCCAGCAGCTTGATGGCAGGCCGATCGCTTTACGAGCAGTACTTC. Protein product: CASSLMAGRSLYEQYF.

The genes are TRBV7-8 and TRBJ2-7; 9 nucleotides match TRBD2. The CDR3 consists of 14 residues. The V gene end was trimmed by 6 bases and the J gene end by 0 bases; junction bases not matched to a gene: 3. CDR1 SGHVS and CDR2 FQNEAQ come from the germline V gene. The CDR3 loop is CASRGRGGSYEQYF. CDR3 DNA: TGTGCCAGCAGAGGGCGGGGGGGCTCCTACGAGCAGTACTTC.

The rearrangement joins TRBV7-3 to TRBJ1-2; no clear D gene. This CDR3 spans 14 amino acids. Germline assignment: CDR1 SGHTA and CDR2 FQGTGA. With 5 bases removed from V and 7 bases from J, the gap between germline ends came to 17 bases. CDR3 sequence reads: CASSPSPGKGGYTF. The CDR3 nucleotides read TGTGCCAGCAGCCCAAGCCCGGGTAAGGGTGGCTACACCTTC.

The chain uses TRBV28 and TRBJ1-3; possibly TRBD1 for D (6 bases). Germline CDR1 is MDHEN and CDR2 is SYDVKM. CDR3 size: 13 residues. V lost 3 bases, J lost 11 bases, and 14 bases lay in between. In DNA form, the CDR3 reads TGTGCCAGCAGTTTTCGGGGGGCTAGTTCCATATATTTT. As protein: CASSFRGASSIYF.

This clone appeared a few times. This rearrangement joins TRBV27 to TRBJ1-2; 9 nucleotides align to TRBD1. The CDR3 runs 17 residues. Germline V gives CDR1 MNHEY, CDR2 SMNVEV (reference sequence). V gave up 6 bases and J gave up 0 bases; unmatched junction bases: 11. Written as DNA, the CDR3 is TGTGCCAGCAGGTCGGTGGACAGGGGAGCGTCTAACTATGGCTACACCTTC. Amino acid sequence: CASRSVDRGASNYGYTF.

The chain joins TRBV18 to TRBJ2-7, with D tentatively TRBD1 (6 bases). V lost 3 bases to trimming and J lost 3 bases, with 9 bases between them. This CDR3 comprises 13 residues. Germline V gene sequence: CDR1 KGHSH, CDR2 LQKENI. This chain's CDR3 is CASSPTGSYEQYF. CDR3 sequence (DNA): TGTGCCAGCTCACCGACAGGCAGCTACGAGCAGTACTTC.

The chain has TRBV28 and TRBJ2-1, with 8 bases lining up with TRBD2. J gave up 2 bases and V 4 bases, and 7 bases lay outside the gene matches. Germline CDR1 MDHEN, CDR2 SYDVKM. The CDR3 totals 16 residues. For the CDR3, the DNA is TGTGCCAGCAGTTCCACGGGAGCGGGAGCCTACAATGAGCAGTTCTTC. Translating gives CASSSTGAGAYNEQFF.

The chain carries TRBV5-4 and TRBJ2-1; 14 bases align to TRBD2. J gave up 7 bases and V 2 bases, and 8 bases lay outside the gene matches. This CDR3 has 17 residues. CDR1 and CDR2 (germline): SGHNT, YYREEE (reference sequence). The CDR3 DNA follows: TGTGCCAGCAGCTTCCGACTAGCGGGAGGGCCCAGGAATGAGCAGTTCTTC. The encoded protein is CASSFRLAGGPRNEQFF.

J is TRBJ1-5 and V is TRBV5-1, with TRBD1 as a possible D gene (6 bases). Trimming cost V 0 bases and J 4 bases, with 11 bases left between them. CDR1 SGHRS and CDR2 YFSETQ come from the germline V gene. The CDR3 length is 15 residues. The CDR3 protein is CASSLVQGPNQPQHF. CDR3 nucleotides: TGCGCCAGCAGCTTGGTCCAGGGGCCAAATCAGCCCCAGCATTTT.

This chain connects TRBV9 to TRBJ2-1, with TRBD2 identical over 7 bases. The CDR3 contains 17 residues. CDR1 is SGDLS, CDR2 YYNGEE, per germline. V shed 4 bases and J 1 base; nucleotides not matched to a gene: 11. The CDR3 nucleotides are TGTGCCAGCAGCATCGGGGGTGGACTAGAATCCTACAATGAGCAGTTCTTC. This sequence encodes CASSIGGGLESYNEQFF.

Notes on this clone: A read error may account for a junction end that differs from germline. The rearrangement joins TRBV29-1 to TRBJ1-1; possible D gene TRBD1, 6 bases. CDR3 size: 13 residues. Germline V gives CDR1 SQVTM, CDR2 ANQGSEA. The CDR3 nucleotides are TGCAGCGTCGAAGGACAGAAGAACACTGAAGCTTTCTTT. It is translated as CSVEGQKNTEAFF. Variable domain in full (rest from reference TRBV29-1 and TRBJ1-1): SAVISQKPSRDICQRGTSLTIQCQVDSQVTMMFWYRQQPGQSLTLIATANQGSEATYESGFVIDKFPISRPNLTFSTLTVSNMSPEDSSIYLCSVEGQKNTEAFFGQGTRLTVV.